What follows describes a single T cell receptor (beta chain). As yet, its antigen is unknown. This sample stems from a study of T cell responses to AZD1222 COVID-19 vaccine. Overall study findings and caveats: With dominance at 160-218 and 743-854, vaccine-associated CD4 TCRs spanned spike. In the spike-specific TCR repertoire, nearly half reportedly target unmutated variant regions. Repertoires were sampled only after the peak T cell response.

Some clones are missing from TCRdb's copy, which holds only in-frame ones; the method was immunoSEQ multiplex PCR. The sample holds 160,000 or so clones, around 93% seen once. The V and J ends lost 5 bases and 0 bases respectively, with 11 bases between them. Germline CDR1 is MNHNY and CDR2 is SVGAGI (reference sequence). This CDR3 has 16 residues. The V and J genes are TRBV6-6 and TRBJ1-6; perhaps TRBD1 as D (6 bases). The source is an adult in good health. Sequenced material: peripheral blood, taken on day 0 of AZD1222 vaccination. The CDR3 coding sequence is TGTGCCAGCAGTCGAGGGGGGAGCTCCTATAATTCACCCCTCCACTTT. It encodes CASSRGGSSYNSPLHF.